This passage covers 15 T cell receptor beta chains from one sample sequenced in a study of technical replicates of blood from several donors (TCRdb year 2017). Library preparation employed the immunoSEQ multiplex PCR assay. The table comes from immuneACCESS by way of TCRdb, which keeps in-frame sequences with V and J called. Part of the clones is missing from these tables; in studies checked, under half for an unresolved V gene and the rest for unknown reasons. Here the sample has 10,000 to 15,000 clones; 85% to 95% occur a single time. The top ten constitute more than 6% of the sample. The sequenced sample consisted of PBMCs. Source of these receptors: a human donor in good health.

V gene TRBV5-4 combines with J gene TRBJ2-1, with 7 bases fitting TRBD1. The CDR3 loop spans 15 amino acids. Germline loops: CDR1 SGHNT, CDR2 YYREEE (reference sequence). V was pared by 4 bases and J by 4 bases, with 8 bases of the junction left unmatched. CDR3 nucleotide sequence: TGTGCCAGCAGCGTTCCCGGACAGGTGTACAATGAGCAGTTCTTC. Translation: CASSVPGQVYNEQFF.

The chain is built from TRBV6-5 and TRBJ2-2, with a weak D call TRBD2 (5 bases). This CDR3 comprises 14 residues. The germline CDR1 and CDR2 sequences are MNHEY and SVGAGI. V lost 6 bases to trimming and J lost 10 bases, with 18 bases between them. CDR3 in DNA: TGTGCCAGCAGCCTCTTCGGGGTGGCCGTGGAGCTGTTTTTT. It specifies CASSLFGVAVELFF.

V usage is TRBV10-1 and J usage is TRBJ1-2; TRBD1 matches at 9 bases. The V segment lost 3 bases and the J segment 5 bases; nucleotides outside the gene matches: 7. The CDR3 is 15 residues long. CDR1 and CDR2 from the germline V gene are WNHNN and SYGVQD (reference sequence). CDR3: CASSDGGQGKYGYTF. The DNA of the CDR3 is TGCGCCAGCAGTGATGGGGGACAGGGAAAGTATGGCTACACCTTC.

The chain has TRBV11-1 and TRBJ2-3, with 9 nucleotides matching TRBD1. The CDR3 runs 15 residues. The V segment lost 4 bases and the J segment 2 bases; nucleotides outside the gene matches: 4. The germline gives CDR1 SGHAT, CDR2 FQDESV (reference sequence). DNA of the CDR3: TGTGCCAGCAGCTCCGGACAGGGGATCACAGATACGCAGTATTTT. This encodes CASSSGQGITDTQYF.

The rearrangement uses TRBV30 and TRBJ2-7; maybe TRBD2 (6 bases). This CDR3 spans 14 amino acids. The germline V and J ends were trimmed by 4 bases and 7 bases, with 20 bases remaining between them. Germline assignment: CDR1 GTSNPN and CDR2 SVGIG (reference sequence). CDR3 in amino acids: CAWTSGTGVGEQYF. CDR3 nucleotides: TGTGCCTGGACCTCGGGGACGGGAGTGGGGGAGCAGTACTTC.

The rearrangement uses TRBV7-6 and TRBJ2-1, with TRBD2 identical over 9 bases. Germline CDR1 is SGHVS and CDR2 is FNYEAQ. V was clipped by 4 bases and J by 4 bases; unmatched bases: 8. CDR3 length equals 16 residues. The CDR3 sequence is CASSSLIAGDYNEQFF. The DNA of the CDR3 is TGTGCCAGCAGCTCATTGATAGCGGGAGATTACAATGAGCAGTTCTTC.

The chain couples TRBV30 to TRBJ1-3; D uncertain. V shed 0 bases and J shed 5 bases, with 5 bases lying between them. The CDR3 contains 12 residues. Looked up from germline, CDR1 is GTSNPN and CDR2 is SVGIG (reference sequence). The CDR3, as DNA: TGTGCCTGGAGTGTACAGAGAAACACCATATATTTT. This codes for CAWSVQRNTIYF.

This rearrangement joins TRBV14 to TRBJ2-3; 8 positions match TRBD2. CDR3 length: 14 amino acids. V lost 1 base, J lost 6 bases, and 3 bases stayed unmatched. Per the germline V gene, CDR1 is SGHDN and CDR2 is FVKESK. Written as DNA, the CDR3 is TGTGCCAGCAGCCAAGGACTAGCGCTGGATACGCAGTATTTT. Amino acids: CASSQGLALDTQYF.

J is TRBJ1-6 and V is TRBV6-5; 7 bases align to TRBD1. CDR1 is MNHEY, CDR2 SVGAGI, per germline. The CDR3 length is 16 residues. After removal of 2 bases from V and 6 bases from J, the junction contained 7 bases not matched to a gene. The CDR3 bases are TGTGCCAGCAGTTACCCCGGCGAGGGGGCTAATTCACCCCTCCACTTT. This encodes CASSYPGEGANSPLHF.

This clone was detected only a few times. V usage is TRBV6-4 and J usage is TRBJ2-1; 10 nucleotides line up with TRBD2. This CDR3 spans 15 amino acids. V lost 3 bases and J lost 6; bases outside the gene matches: 5. The germline V gene encodes CDR1 MRHNA and CDR2 SNTAGT. CDR3: CASSELAGERNEQFF. The CDR3 region has the DNA TGTGCCAGCAGTGAGCTAGCGGGAGAGCGCAATGAGCAGTTCTTC.

The chain uses TRBV7-6 and TRBJ2-3; possibly TRBD1 for D (6 bases). V was cut by 3 bases and J by 5 bases, with 15 bases left in between. CDR1 and CDR2 from the germline V gene are SGHVS and FNYEAQ. The CDR3 covers 15 residues. The DNA of the CDR3 is TGTGCCAGCAGCTTGGCAGGCGGCAGGGGAGATACGCAGTATTTT. Translated: CASSLAGGRGDTQYF.

The chain links TRBV19 to TRBJ1-5; 7 nucleotides line up with TRBD1. CDR1 is LNHDA, CDR2 SQIVND, per germline (reference sequence). The J segment lost 4 bases and the V segment lost 4 bases, leaving 7 bases of the junction unmatched. The CDR3 is 15 amino acids. The CDR3 region has the DNA TGTGCCAGTAGTAGGGTCAGGGGGGTAAATCAGCCCCAGCATTTT. Amino acids: CASSRVRGVNQPQHF.

The chain uses TRBV27 and TRBJ2-1, with TRBD2 matching over 9 bases. From germline, CDR1 is MNHEY and CDR2 SMNVEV (reference sequence). V was clipped by 6 bases and J by 5 bases; unmatched bases: 5. This CDR3 contains 14 residues. CDR3 residues: CASRSGRTNNEQFF. The CDR3 DNA is TGTGCCAGCAGGAGCGGGAGGACCAACAATGAGCAGTTCTTC.

This clone turned up a few times. The rearrangement joins TRBV6-1 to TRBJ2-3; D is ambiguous. The CDR3 extends over 15 amino acids. Per the germline V gene, CDR1 is MNHNS and CDR2 is SASEGT. With 0 bases removed from V and 10 bases from J, the gap between germline ends came to 17 bases. CDR3 in amino acids: CASSEADASSEAQYF. The CDR3 DNA follows: TGTGCCAGCAGTGAAGCTGACGCCTCTTCAGAGGCGCAGTATTTT.

Only a few counts were recorded for this clone. V gene TRBV4-2 combines with J gene TRBJ2-2, with TRBD2 identical over 7 bases. This CDR3 comprises 15 residues. Germline CDR1 reads LGHNA; CDR2 reads YNFKEQ. Germline trimming cut 8 bases from V and 8 bases from J; bases unmatched to any gene: 14. CDR3 nucleotides: TGTGCCAGCCGTCCGGAGGCGGGAGTATCTGGGGAGCTGTTTTTT. This gives the protein CASRPEAGVSGELFF.